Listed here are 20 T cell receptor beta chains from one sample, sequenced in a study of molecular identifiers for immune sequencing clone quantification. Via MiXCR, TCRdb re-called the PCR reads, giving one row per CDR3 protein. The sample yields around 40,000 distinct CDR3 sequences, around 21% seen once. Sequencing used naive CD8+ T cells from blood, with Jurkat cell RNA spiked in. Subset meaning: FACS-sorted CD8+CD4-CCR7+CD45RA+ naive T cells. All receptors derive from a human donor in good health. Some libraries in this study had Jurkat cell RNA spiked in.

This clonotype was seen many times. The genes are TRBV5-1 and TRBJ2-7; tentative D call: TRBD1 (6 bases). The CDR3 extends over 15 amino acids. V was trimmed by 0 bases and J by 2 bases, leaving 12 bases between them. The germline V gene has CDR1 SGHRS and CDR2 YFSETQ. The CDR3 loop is CASSLENRDTYEQYF. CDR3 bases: TGCGCCAGCAGCTTGGAGAACCGGGACACCTACGAGCAGTACTTC.

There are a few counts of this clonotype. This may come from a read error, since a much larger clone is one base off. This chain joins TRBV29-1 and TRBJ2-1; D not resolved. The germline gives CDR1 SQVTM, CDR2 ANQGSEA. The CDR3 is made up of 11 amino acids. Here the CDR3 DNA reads TGCAGCGTTGAAGAGGTTGGTGAGCAGCTCTTC. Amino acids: CSVEEVGEQLF.

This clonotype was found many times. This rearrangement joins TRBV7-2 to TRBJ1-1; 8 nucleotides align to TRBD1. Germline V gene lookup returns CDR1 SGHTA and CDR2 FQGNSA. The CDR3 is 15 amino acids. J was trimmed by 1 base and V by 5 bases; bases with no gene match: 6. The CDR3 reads CASSPRTGRNTEAFF. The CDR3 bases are TGTGCCAGCAGCCCCAGGACAGGGCGGAACACTGAAGCTTTCTTT. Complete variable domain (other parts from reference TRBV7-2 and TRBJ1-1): GAGVSQSPSNKVTEKGKDVELRCDPISGHTALYWYRQSLGQGLEFLIYFQGNSAPDKSGLPSDRFSAERTGGSVSTLTIQRTQQEDSAVYLCASSPRTGRNTEAFFGQGTRLTVV.

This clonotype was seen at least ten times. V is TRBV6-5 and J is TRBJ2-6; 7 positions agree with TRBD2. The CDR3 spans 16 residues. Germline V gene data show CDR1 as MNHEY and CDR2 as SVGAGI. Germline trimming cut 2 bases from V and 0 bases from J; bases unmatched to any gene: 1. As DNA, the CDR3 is TGTGCCAGCAGTTACGGGACTATCTCTGGGGCCAACGTCCTGACTTTC. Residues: CASSYGTISGANVLTF.

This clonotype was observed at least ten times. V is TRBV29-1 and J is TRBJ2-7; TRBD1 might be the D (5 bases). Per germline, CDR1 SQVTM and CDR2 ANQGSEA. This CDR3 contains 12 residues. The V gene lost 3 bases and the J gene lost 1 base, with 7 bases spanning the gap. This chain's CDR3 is CSVEGQSYEQYF. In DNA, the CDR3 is TGCAGCGTTGAGGGGCAATCCTACGAGCAGTACTTC.

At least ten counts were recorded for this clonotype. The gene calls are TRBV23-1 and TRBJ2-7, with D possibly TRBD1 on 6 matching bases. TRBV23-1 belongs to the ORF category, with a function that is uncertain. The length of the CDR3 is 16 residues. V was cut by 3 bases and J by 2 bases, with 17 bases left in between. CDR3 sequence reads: CASSHDRTATTYEQYF. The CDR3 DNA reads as TGCGCCAGCAGTCACGACCGGACAGCCACTACCTACGAGCAGTACTTC.

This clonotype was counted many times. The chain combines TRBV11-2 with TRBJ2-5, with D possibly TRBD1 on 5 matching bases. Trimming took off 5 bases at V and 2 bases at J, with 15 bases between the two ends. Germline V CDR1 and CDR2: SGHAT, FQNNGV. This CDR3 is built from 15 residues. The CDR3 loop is CASSLGHDIQETQYF. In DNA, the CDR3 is TGTGCCAGCAGCCTAGGACACGACATTCAAGAGACCCAGTACTTC.

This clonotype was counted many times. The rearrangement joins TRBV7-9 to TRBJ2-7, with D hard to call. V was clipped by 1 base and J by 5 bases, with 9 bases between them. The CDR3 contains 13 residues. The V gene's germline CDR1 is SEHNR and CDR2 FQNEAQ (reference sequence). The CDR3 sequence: CASSLGSSDEQYF. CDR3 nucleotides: TGTGCCAGCAGCTTAGGTTCCAGCGACGAGCAGTACTTC.

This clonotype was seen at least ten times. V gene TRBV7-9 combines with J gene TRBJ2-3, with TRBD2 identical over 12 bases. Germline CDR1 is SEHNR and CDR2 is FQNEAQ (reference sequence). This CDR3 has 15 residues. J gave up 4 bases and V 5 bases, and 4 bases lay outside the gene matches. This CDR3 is CASSTTSGRPDTQYF. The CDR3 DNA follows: TGTGCCAGCAGCACAACTAGCGGGAGGCCAGATACGCAGTATTTT.

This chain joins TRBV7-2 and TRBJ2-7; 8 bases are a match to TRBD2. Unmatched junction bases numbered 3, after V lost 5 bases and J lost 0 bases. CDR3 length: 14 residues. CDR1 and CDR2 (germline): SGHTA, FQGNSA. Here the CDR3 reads CASSTGTSSYEQYF. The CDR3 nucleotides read TGTGCCAGCAGCACGGGGACTAGCTCCTACGAGCAGTACTTC.

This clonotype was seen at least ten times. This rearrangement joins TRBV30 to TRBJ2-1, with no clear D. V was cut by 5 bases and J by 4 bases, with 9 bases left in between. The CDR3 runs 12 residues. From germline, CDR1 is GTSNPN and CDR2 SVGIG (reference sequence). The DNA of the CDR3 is TGTGCCTGGGCTGTCCCATACAATGAGCAGTTCTTC. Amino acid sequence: CAWAVPYNEQFF.

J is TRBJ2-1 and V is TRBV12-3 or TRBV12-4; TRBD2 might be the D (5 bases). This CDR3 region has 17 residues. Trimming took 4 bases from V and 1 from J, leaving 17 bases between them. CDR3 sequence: CASSSLEDRFSYNEQFF. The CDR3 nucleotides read TGTGCCAGCAGTTCATTGGAGGACCGATTTTCCTACAATGAGCAGTTCTTC.

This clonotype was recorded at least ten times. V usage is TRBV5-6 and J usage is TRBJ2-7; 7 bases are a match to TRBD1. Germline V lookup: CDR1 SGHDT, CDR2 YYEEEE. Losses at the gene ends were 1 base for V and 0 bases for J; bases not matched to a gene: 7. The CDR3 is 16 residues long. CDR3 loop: CASSLPRDRSSYEQYF. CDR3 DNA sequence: TGTGCCAGCAGCTTGCCCCGGGACAGAAGCTCCTACGAGCAGTACTTC.

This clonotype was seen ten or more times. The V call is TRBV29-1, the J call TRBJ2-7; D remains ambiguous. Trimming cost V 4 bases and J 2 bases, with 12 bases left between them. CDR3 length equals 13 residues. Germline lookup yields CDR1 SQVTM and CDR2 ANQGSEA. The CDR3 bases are TGCAGCGTTGTAGGCGTCGGAGCCTACGAGCAGTACTTC. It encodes CSVVGVGAYEQYF.

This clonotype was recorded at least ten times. In DNA, the CDR3 is TGTGCCTGGAGTGTCGGACAGGGAAGTCCACAGTTCTTC. It codes for CAWSVGQGSPQFF. V gene TRBV30 combines with J gene TRBJ2-1, with 8 bases matching TRBD1. CDR3 length: 13 amino acids. CDR1 is GTSNPN and CDR2 is SVGIG in the germline V gene (reference sequence). Germline trimming cut 0 bases from V and 13 bases from J; bases unmatched to any gene: 8.

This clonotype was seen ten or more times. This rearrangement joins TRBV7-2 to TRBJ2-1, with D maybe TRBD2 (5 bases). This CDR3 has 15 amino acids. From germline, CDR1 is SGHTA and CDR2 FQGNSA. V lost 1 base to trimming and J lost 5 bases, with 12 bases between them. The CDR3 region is CASSLGPGVDNEQFF. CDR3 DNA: TGTGCCAGCAGCTTAGGCCCCGGGGTCGACAATGAGCAGTTCTTC.

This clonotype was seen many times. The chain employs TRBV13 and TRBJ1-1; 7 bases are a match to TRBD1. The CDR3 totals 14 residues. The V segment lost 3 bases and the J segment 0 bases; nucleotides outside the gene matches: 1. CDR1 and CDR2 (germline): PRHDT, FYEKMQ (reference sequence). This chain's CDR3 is CASSLGTVNTEAFF. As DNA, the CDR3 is TGTGCCAGCAGCTTGGGGACAGTGAACACTGAAGCTTTCTTT.

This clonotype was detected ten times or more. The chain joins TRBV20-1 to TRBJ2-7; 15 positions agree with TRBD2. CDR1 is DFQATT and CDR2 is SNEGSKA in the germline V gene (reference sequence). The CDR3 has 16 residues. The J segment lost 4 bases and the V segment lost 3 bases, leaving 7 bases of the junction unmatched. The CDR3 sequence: CSASLGTSGRRYEQYF. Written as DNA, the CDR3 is TGCAGTGCTAGCCTCGGGACTAGCGGGAGGAGGTACGAGCAGTACTTC.

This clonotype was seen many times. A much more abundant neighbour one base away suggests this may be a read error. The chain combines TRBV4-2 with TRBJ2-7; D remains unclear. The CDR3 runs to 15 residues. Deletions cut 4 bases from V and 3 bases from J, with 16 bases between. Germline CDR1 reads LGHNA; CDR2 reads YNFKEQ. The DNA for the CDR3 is TGTGCCAGCAGCCTAGATAAGGCGCTTTACTACGAGCAGTACTTC. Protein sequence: CASSLDKALYYEQYF.

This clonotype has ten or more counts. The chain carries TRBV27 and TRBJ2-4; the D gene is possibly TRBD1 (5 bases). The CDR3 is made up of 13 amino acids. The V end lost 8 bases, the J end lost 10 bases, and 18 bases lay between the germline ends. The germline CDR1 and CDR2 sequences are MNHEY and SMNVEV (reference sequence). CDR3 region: CASSFPQGWIQYF. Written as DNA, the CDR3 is TGTGCCAGCTCTTTTCCCCAGGGATGGATTCAGTACTTC.